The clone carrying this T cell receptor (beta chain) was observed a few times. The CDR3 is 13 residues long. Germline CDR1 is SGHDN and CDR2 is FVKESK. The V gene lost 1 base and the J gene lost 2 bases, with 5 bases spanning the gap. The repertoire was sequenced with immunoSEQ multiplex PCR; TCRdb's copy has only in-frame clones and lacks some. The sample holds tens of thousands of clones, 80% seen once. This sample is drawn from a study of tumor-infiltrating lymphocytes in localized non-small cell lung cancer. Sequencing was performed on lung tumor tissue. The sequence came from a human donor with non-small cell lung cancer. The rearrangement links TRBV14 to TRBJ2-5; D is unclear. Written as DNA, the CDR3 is TGTGCCAGCAGCCAAGTAGATCAAGAGACCCAGTACTTC. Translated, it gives CASSQVDQETQYF.